The 21 T cell receptor beta chains in this list originate from one sample, sequenced in a study of patients and donors after allogeneic stem cell transplantation. TCRdb redid the calling of the RT-PCR reads with MiXCR, one entry per CDR3 protein. Counted here are about a million distinct CDR3 sequences, roughly 18% occurring once; the ten biggest clones make up approximately 5.9%. Sequenced: blood, either unsorted or a sorted T cell fraction (not recorded which). These receptors were collected from a human donor who was either an allogeneic HSCT recipient or a stem cell or donor lymphocyte infusion donor (not recorded which). It is not recorded whose cells these are; they may come from a transplant donor.

The CDR3 here is CASSLTSGTGNTIYF. The DNA of the CDR3 is TGTGCCAGCAGCTTAACGTCAGGGACTGGAAACACCATATATTTT. The chain combines TRBV7-3 with TRBJ1-3, with D maybe TRBD1 (5 bases). The germline V and J ends were trimmed by 0 bases and 2 bases, with 8 bases remaining between them. The length of the CDR3 is 15 residues. CDR1 and CDR2 from the germline V gene are SGHTA and FQGTGA.

The CDR3 spells CASIRTGVDAGGYTF. The CDR3 DNA reads TGTGCCAGTATCAGGACAGGGGTAGACGCGGGTGGCTACACCTTC. The J gene is TRBJ1-2, the V gene TRBV19; 9 bases map to TRBD1. Trimming removed 7 bases from V and 7 bases from J; junction bases left unmatched: 13. CDR3 size: 15 residues. CDR1 and CDR2 from the germline V gene are LNHDA and SQIVND (reference sequence).

This clonotype was seen a handful of times. The J gene is TRBJ2-5, the V gene TRBV7-2; 12 nucleotides match TRBD2. Germline V lookup: CDR1 SGHTA, CDR2 FQGNSA. V was clipped by 5 bases and J by 3 bases; unmatched bases: 7. The length of the CDR3 is 16 residues. CDR3 nucleotides: TGTGCCAGCAGCGAGAGAACTAGCGGGGGGAAAGAGACCCAGTACTTC. Encoded protein: CASSERTSGGKETQYF.

This clonotype was counted between two and nine times. The chain is built from TRBV10-3 and TRBJ2-5; no clear D. V dropped 8 bases and J dropped 5 bases, with 15 bases sitting between them. There are 13 residues in the CDR3. Germline V gene data show CDR1 as ENHRY and CDR2 as SYGVKD. In DNA form, the CDR3 reads TGTGCCATCTCGGACGGAACCGATGAGACCCAGTACTTC. This translates into CAISDGTDETQYF.

This clonotype turned up a few times. J is TRBJ2-5 and V is TRBV20-1; 11 bases line up with TRBD2. Germline V gene sequence: CDR1 DFQATT, CDR2 SNEGSKA (reference sequence). CDR3 length equals 15 residues. Trimming removed 2 bases from V and 3 bases from J; junction bases left unmatched: 5. CDR3 DNA: TGCAGTGCTAGAAGGCTAGCGGGGGGAGAAGAGACCCAGTACTTC. Translation gives CSARRLAGGEETQYF.

The chain employs TRBV29-1 and TRBJ2-2; possible D gene TRBD2, 5 bases. CDR1 and CDR2 from the germline V gene are SQVTM and ANQGSEA. The CDR3 is 14 residues long. V was pared by 6 bases and J by 2 bases, with 13 bases between. The CDR3 region has the DNA TGCAGCGTGGGGAGTAGGGTAAACACCGGGGAGCTGTTTTTT. Protein: CSVGSRVNTGELFF.

This clonotype was observed many times. The chain combines TRBV29-1 with TRBJ1-2; TRBD1 matches at 9 bases. CDR1 and CDR2 from the germline V gene are SQVTM and ANQGSEA. This CDR3 has 12 amino acids. The J segment lost 6 bases and the V segment lost 4 bases, leaving 3 bases of the junction unmatched. CDR3: CSVGGTGHGYTF. CDR3 sequence (DNA): TGCAGCGTTGGTGGGACAGGGCATGGCTACACCTTC.

CDR3 sequence: CASEQGIRIEQYF. As DNA, the CDR3 is TGTGCCAGCGAACAGGGAATTCGGATCGAGCAGTACTTC. V usage is TRBV6-1 and J usage is TRBJ2-7; TRBD1 might be the D (6 bases). V was clipped by 8 bases and J by 6 bases, with 17 bases between them. CDR1 MNHNS and CDR2 SASEGT come from the germline V gene. The CDR3 totals 13 residues.

This clonotype was found a few times. This sequence joins TRBV30 and TRBJ1-1; 9 bases match TRBD1. Germline CDR1 is GTSNPN and CDR2 is SVGIG (reference sequence). V shed 3 bases, J shed 3 bases, and the junction held 5 bases outside the gene matches. There are 14 residues in the CDR3. CDR3 sequence reads: CAWSWDRDDTEAFF. In DNA form, the CDR3 reads TGTGCCTGGAGCTGGGACAGGGACGACACTGAAGCTTTCTTT.

This chain links TRBV7-2 with TRBJ2-7; D is possibly TRBD2 (5 bases). The V gene's germline CDR1 is SGHTA and CDR2 FQGNSA. V was clipped by 5 bases and J by 6 bases, with 14 bases between them. This CDR3 region has 13 residues. The CDR3 loop is CASSPRTGIEQYF. In DNA, the CDR3 is TGTGCCAGCAGCCCAAGAACCGGGATCGAGCAGTACTTC.

This clonotype was observed a few times. This chain uses TRBV6-2 or TRBV6-3 with TRBJ2-7; unclear D gene. CDR1 is MNHEY, CDR2 SVGEGT, per germline. The CDR3 contains 13 residues. V was clipped by 2 bases and J by 2 bases, with 7 bases between them. The CDR3 region has the DNA TGTGCCAGCAGTTACGGGGTCCCCTACGAGCAGTACTTC. Protein product: CASSYGVPYEQYF.

V and J are TRBV7-9 and TRBJ1-1, with D possibly matching TRBD1 (5 bases). V was clipped by 3 bases and J by 1 base, with 12 bases between them. Germline CDR1 and CDR2: SEHNR and FQNEAQ (reference sequence). The length of the CDR3 is 15 residues. The DNA of the CDR3 is TGTGCCAGCAGCTTCCAAGGGACGGCGAACACTGAAGCTTTCTTT. It yields the protein CASSFQGTANTEAFF.

Only a few counts were recorded for this clonotype. The chain carries TRBV5-1 and TRBJ2-1; D is perhaps TRBD1 or TRBD2 (5 bases each). The CDR3 length is 15 residues. Germline CDR1 is SGHRS and CDR2 is YFSETQ. V was cut by 0 bases and J by 8 bases, with 15 bases left in between. CDR3 coding DNA: TGCGCCAGCAGCTTGGCCGGGACGCCAAACGATGAGCAGTTCTTC. Its translation is CASSLAGTPNDEQFF.

A few counts support this clonotype. The rearrangement uses TRBV6-2 or TRBV6-3 and TRBJ2-7, with D perhaps matching TRBD2 (5 bases). V lost 7 bases and J lost 3, with 22 bases in between. Germline V CDR1 and CDR2: MNHEY, SVGEGT. The CDR3 has 16 amino acids. The CDR3 protein is CASTRPAIEGNYEQYF. The CDR3 coding sequence is TGTGCCAGCACCCGCCCCGCAATAGAGGGAAACTACGAGCAGTACTTC.

This clonotype was seen only a few times. The V gene is TRBV12-3 or TRBV12-4, the J gene TRBJ1-5, with no clear D. This CDR3 has 16 residues. V lost 5 bases and J 4 bases, leaving 18 bases between the germline ends. This CDR3 is CASSPFGPSPNQPQHF. Here the CDR3 DNA reads TGTGCCAGCAGTCCTTTCGGGCCTTCCCCTAATCAGCCCCAGCATTTT.

This clonotype was detected a few times. The gene calls are TRBV3-1 and TRBJ2-2; D is unclear. Germline-derived CDR1 and CDR2 are LGHDT and YNNKEL (reference sequence). There are 13 residues in the CDR3. V was cut by 3 bases and J by 6 bases, with 8 bases left in between. CDR3 coding DNA: TGTGCCAGCAGCCATCGACTCCCCGGGGAGCTGTTTTTT. Translated: CASSHRLPGELFF.

About this clonotype itself: The likely explanation is a read error, given a far larger clone one base away. This sequence joins TRBV2 and TRBJ2-7; no reliable D call. CDR1 is SNHLY, CDR2 FYNNEI, per germline. There are 11 residues in the CDR3. With 5 bases removed from V and 5 bases from J, the gap between germline ends came to 7 bases. The CDR3 is CASSSTHEQYF. CDR3 in DNA: TGTGCCAGCAGTTCCACCCACGAGCAGTACTTC.

The chain recombines TRBV12-3 or TRBV12-4 with TRBJ1-4; D unclear. The CDR3 is 14 residues long. The V end lost 8 bases, the J end lost 5 bases, and 15 bases lay between the germline ends. The CDR3 DNA follows: TGTGCCAGCCTAAAATGGGCGTCGAATGAAAAACTGTTTTTT. It encodes CASLKWASNEKLFF.

J is TRBJ2-7 and V is TRBV28, with 8 bases aligning to TRBD1. CDR3 length equals 15 residues. The J segment lost 4 bases and the V segment lost 3 bases, leaving 8 bases of the junction unmatched. In germline, CDR1 is MDHEN, CDR2 SYDVKM. The CDR3 spells CASSLIDRGKYEQYF. As DNA, the CDR3 is TGTGCCAGCAGTTTGATTGACAGGGGAAAGTACGAGCAGTACTTC.

V gene TRBV2 combines with J gene TRBJ1-5; D not certain. Germline CDR1 reads SNHLY; CDR2 reads FYNNEI. The CDR3 spans 13 residues. V gave up 6 bases and J gave up 4 bases, with 10 bases separating them. The CDR3 nucleotides are TGTGCCAGCAGATCAGAATTTAATCAGCCCCAGCATTTT. It translates to CASRSEFNQPQHF.

This clonotype came up many times. The V and J genes are TRBV4-2 and TRBJ2-7; 9 bases align to TRBD1. This CDR3 is built from 16 residues. V trimming: 3 bases; J trimming: 2 bases; junction bases outside the gene matches: 8. CDR1 and CDR2 (germline): LGHNA, YNFKEQ. The DNA of the CDR3 is TGTGCCAGCAGCCAGGCTGGGGGACAGGGTGCCTACGAGCAGTACTTC. Amino acids: CASSQAGGQGAYEQYF.